The entry below gives a single T cell receptor beta chain sequence along with its context. Its specificity is not known. This entry belongs to a study of T cell responses to AZD1222 COVID-19 vaccine. Findings and limits, study-wide: Females outnumbered males among donors, who were mostly white British; clonal diversity was possibly underestimated.

This CDR3 is 13 amino acids long. Trimming cost V 4 bases and J 2 bases, with 10 bases left between them. Produced via immunoSEQ multiplex PCR; TCRdb's table is partial and in-frame only. The table records around 100,000 clones, 80% to 90% of them present only once. The sequencing here drew on peripheral blood, taken on day 0 of MenACWY control vaccination. The sequence was collected from an adult in good health. The chain employs TRBV5-3 and TRBJ2-7; D is possibly TRBD2 (5 bases). Being an ORF, TRBV5-3 has a function that is uncertain. The CDR3 DNA follows: TGTGCCAGAAGCCCCGGGGTAACCTACGAGCAGTACTTC. Amino acid sequence: CARSPGVTYEQYF.